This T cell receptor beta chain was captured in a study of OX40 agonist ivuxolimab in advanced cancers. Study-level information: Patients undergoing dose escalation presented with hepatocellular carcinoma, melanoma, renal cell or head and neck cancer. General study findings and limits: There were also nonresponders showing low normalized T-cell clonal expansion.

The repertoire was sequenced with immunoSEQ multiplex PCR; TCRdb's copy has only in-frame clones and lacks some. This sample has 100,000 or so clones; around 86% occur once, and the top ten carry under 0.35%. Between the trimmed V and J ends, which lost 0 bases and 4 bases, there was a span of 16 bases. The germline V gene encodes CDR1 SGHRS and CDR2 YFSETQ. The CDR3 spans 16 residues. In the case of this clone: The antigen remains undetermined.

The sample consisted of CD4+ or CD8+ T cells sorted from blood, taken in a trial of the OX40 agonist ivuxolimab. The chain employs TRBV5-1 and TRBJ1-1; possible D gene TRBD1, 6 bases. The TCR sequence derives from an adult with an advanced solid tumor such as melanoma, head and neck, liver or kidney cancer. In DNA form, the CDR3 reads TGCGCCAGCAGCTTGGCATCTCGGGGGCTCGGCACTGAAGCTTTCTTT. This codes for CASSLASRGLGTEAFF. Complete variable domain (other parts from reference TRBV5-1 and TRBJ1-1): KAGVTQTPRYLIKTRGQQVTLSCSPISGHRSVSWYQQTPGQGLQFLFEYFSETQRNKGNFPGRFSGRQFSNSRSEMNVSTLELGDSALYLCASSLASRGLGTEAFFGQGTRLTVV.